The next 20 T cell receptor beta chains were all read from a single sample in a study of T-cell reconstitution after alpha-beta-depleted transplantation in children. Unique molecular identifiers tagged the TCRbeta library. TCRdb reanalysed the PCR reads using MiXCR and keeps one entry per CDR3 protein. The profile shows about 540,000 distinct CDR3 sequences, approximately 20% of them singletons. Sequencing used PBMCs from the stem cell graft donor, obtained from the stem cell graft. The receptors come from a human donor who donated a stem cell graft to a child with acute lymphoblastic leukemia.

The rearrangement links TRBV27 to TRBJ1-2; 8 nucleotides match TRBD1. Germline V gives CDR1 MNHEY, CDR2 SMNVEV (reference sequence). The CDR3 extends over 15 amino acids. The J segment lost 5 bases and the V segment lost 4 bases, leaving 9 bases of the junction unmatched. The chain's CDR3 is CASSSGQGLVYGYTF. The CDR3 nucleotides are TGTGCCAGCAGTTCTGGACAGGGCTTGGTGTATGGCTACACCTTC.

This clonotype has a handful of counts. This chain joins TRBV6-5 and TRBJ1-4; possible D gene TRBD1, 5 bases. CDR1 and CDR2 from the germline V gene are MNHEY and SVGAGI. V lost 1 base and J 8 bases, leaving 11 bases between the germline ends. The CDR3 consists of 14 residues. In nucleotides, the CDR3 is TGTGCCAGCAGTTACTGGGGGGGAGAAGAAAAACTGTTTTTT. It yields the protein CASSYWGGEEKLFF.

The rearrangement joins TRBV20-1 to TRBJ2-1; 14 nucleotides align to TRBD2. The CDR3 loop spans 17 amino acids. Germline V gene data show CDR1 as DFQATT and CDR2 as SNEGSKA (reference sequence). Trimming at V came to 0 bases and at J to 2 bases, leaving 3 bases not matched to a gene. The CDR3, as DNA: TGCAGTGCTAGAGATCAGACTAGCGGGAGGGCCTACAATGAGCAGTTCTTC. This gives the protein CSARDQTSGRAYNEQFF.

As regards this clonotype: A read error may account for a junction end that differs from germline. The chain employs TRBV19 and TRBJ2-1; D unclear. Germline CDR1 LNHDA, CDR2 SQIVND (reference sequence). The CDR3 runs to 14 residues. The CDR3 nucleotides read TGTGCCAGTAGTATAGTGGCCTCCCACAATGAGCAGTTCTTC. Its protein product is CASSIVASHNEQFF. Full variable domain (outside the CDR3, taken from reference TRBV19 and TRBJ2-1): DGGITQSPKYLFRKEGQNVTLSCEQNLNHDAMYWYRQDPGQGLRLIYYSQIVNDFQKGDIAEGYSVSREKKESFPLTVTSAQKNPTAFYLCASSIVASHNEQFFGPGTRLTVL.

V usage is TRBV5-5 and J usage is TRBJ1-6, with a weak D call TRBD1 (6 bases). Trimming left V 7 bases short and J 7 bases short, with 21 bases between. The germline V gene has CDR1 SGHKS and CDR2 YYEKEE (reference sequence). The CDR3 is 16 amino acids. In nucleotides, the CDR3 is TGTGCCAGCGTATCCGAAGGAGGACAGATGAATTCACCCCTCCACTTT. Translated: CASVSEGGQMNSPLHF. Full variable domain (outside the CDR3, taken from reference TRBV5-5 and TRBJ1-6): DAGVTQSPTHLIKTRGQQVTLRCSPISGHKSVSWYQQVLGQGPQFIFQYYEKEERGRGNFPDRFSARQFPNYSSELNVNALLLGDSALYLCASVSEGGQMNSPLHFGNGTRLTVT.

This clonotype was counted once. This chain uses TRBV7-9 with TRBJ1-2; 7 bases are shared with TRBD1. V lost 4 bases and J lost 4; bases outside the gene matches: 9. CDR1 and CDR2 from the germline V gene are SEHNR and FQNEAQ (reference sequence). CDR3 size: 15 residues. CDR3 sequence (DNA): TGTGCCAGCAGCTCCCGAGGGGGACAGTCCTATGGCTACACCTTC. This translates into CASSSRGGQSYGYTF.

V and J are TRBV27 and TRBJ2-3, with unresolved D. CDR3 length: 12 residues. V was trimmed by 5 bases and J by 4 bases, leaving 7 bases between them. Germline assignment: CDR1 MNHEY and CDR2 SMNVEV (reference sequence). The CDR3 coding sequence is TGTGCCAGCAGTACTCGGGCAGATACGCAGTATTTT. Translation gives CASSTRADTQYF.

This clonotype was counted between two and nine times. The chain is built from TRBV18 and TRBJ1-1; 8 positions match TRBD1. The CDR3 sequence is 14 residues long. V trimming: 1 base; J trimming: 7 bases; junction bases outside the gene matches: 5. The germline V gene encodes CDR1 KGHSH and CDR2 LQKENI. Written as DNA, the CDR3 is TGTGCCAGCTCACCACTTCAGACAGGGGTTGAAGCTTTCTTT. This sequence encodes CASSPLQTGVEAFF.

The V call is TRBV12-3 or TRBV12-4, the J call TRBJ2-1; 9 nucleotides line up with TRBD2. This CDR3 has 13 residues. V was clipped by 7 bases and J by 5 bases; unmatched bases: 3. For the CDR3, the DNA is TGTGCCAGCAAGCTAGCGGGACACAATGAGCAGTTCTTC. Residues: CASKLAGHNEQFF.

This clonotype was detected only once. J is TRBJ2-1 and V is TRBV25-1; the match to TRBD1 covers 8 bases. Trimming at V came to 1 base and at J to 2 bases, leaving 4 bases not matched to a gene. Germline assignment: CDR1 MGHDK and CDR2 SYGVNS. The CDR3 contains 16 residues. CDR3 residues: CASSEFGRGPYNEQFF. CDR3 in DNA: TGTGCCAGCAGTGAATTTGGCAGGGGGCCCTACAATGAGCAGTTCTTC. The full variable domain, with the rest looked up from reference TRBV25-1 and TRBJ2-1, is EADIYQTPRYLVIGTGKKITLECSQTMGHDKMYWYQQDPGMELHLIHYSYGVNSTEKGDLSSESTVSRIRTEHFPLTLESARPSHTSQYLCASSEFGRGPYNEQFFGPGTRLTVL.

This clonotype was detected only once. Here the CDR3 reads CASSPYKGQGNYGYTF. For the CDR3, the DNA is TGTGCCAGCAGCCCCTACAAGGGACAGGGGAACTATGGCTACACCTTC. The chain links TRBV7-9 to TRBJ1-2; 10 nucleotides agree with TRBD1. Per the germline V gene, CDR1 is SEHNR and CDR2 is FQNEAQ (reference sequence). V was clipped by 5 bases and J by 2 bases; unmatched bases: 8. This CDR3 spans 16 amino acids.

The sample holds a few counts of this clonotype. The chain recombines TRBV20-1 with TRBJ2-1, with D perhaps matching TRBD2 (5 bases). CDR3 length: 14 residues. The V end lost 0 bases, the J end lost 2 bases, and 8 bases lay between the germline ends. Germline values: CDR1 DFQATT, CDR2 SNEGSKA (reference sequence). The CDR3 DNA reads TGCAGTGCTAGAGAAGGGAGCGCCTACAATGAGCAGTTCTTC. This gives the protein CSAREGSAYNEQFF.

This clonotype came up a few times. The genes are TRBV29-1 and TRBJ2-1; 12 nucleotides line up with TRBD2. V lost 3 bases to trimming and J lost 0 bases; unmatched junction nucleotides: 9. Germline V CDR1 and CDR2: SQVTM, ANQGSEA. The CDR3 consists of 18 residues. CDR3 in DNA: TGCAGCGTTGAGGACCTAGCGGGAGGGGCCAGCTCCTACAATGAGCAGTTCTTC. It codes for CSVEDLAGGASSYNEQFF.

This clonotype was seen a handful of times. The CDR3 coding sequence is TGTGCCAGCAGACTGACAGCCACCGGGGAGCTGTTTTTT. Translating gives CASRLTATGELFF. The J gene is TRBJ2-2, the V gene TRBV6-1; perhaps TRBD1 as D (5 bases). The germline V and J ends were trimmed by 6 bases and 4 bases, with 9 bases remaining between them. The CDR3 runs to 13 residues. Germline values: CDR1 MNHNS, CDR2 SASEGT.

The CDR3 DNA follows: TGCAGTGCACCCGACAGGGACACCGGGGAGCTGTTTTTT. Translated, it gives CSAPDRDTGELFF. The chain is built from TRBV20-1 and TRBJ2-2; 7 nucleotides line up with TRBD1. This CDR3 has 13 amino acids. Germline loops: CDR1 DFQATT, CDR2 SNEGSKA (reference sequence). J gave up 3 bases and V 6 bases, and 4 bases lay outside the gene matches.

This chain connects TRBV7-6 to TRBJ2-7, with 9 bases fitting TRBD1. CDR3 length equals 14 residues. Germline V lookup: CDR1 SGHVS, CDR2 FNYEAQ. Trimming took 4 bases from V and 5 from J; bases not matched to a gene: 6. Here the CDR3 DNA reads TGTGCCAGCAGCTCGACAGGGGGTATCAACGAGCAGTACTTC. Residues: CASSSTGGINEQYF. Full variable domain (rest looked up from reference TRBV7-6 and TRBJ2-7): GAGVSQSPRYKVTKRGQDVALRCDPISGHVSLYWYRQALGQGPEFLTYFNYEAQQDKSGLPNDRFSAERPEGSISTLTIQRTEQRDSAMYRCASSSTGGINEQYFGPGTRLTVT.

The chain carries TRBV7-9 and TRBJ2-7; D call uncertain. This CDR3 has 13 residues. V was pared by 4 bases and J by 3 bases, with 10 bases between. The germline CDR1 and CDR2 sequences are SEHNR and FQNEAQ (reference sequence). CDR3: CASSYPTNYEQYF. CDR3 DNA sequence: TGTGCCAGCAGCTACCCTACGAACTACGAGCAGTACTTC.

This clonotype was seen a handful of times. The chain has TRBV6-1 and TRBJ1-2; D not resolved. The CDR3 loop spans 15 amino acids. CDR1 is MNHNS and CDR2 is SASEGT in the germline V gene. Deletions cut 1 base from V and 8 bases from J, with 17 bases between. DNA for the CDR3: TGTGCCAGCAGTGAAGTGGTCGAGCCACCTGGAGGCTACACCTTC. Translated: CASSEVVEPPGGYTF.

J is TRBJ2-7 and V is TRBV20-1; 16 nucleotides match TRBD2. Trimming took 6 bases from V and 7 from J; bases not matched to a gene: 24. The CDR3 extends over 20 amino acids. CDR1 DFQATT and CDR2 SNEGSKA come from the germline V gene (reference sequence). The DNA of the CDR3 is TGCAGTGCCCCGCTGAATCCGGGACTAGCGGGAGGGCCCCTCGATAGGGAGCAGTACTTC. This codes for CSAPLNPGLAGGPLDREQYF.

This chain links TRBV2 with TRBJ2-3, with TRBD2 matching over 9 bases. CDR1 is SNHLY and CDR2 is FYNNEI in the germline V gene. The ends lost 3 bases at V and 4 bases at J; junction bases unmatched: 11. The CDR3 extends over 17 amino acids. CDR3 nucleotide sequence: TGTGCCAGCAGTGACGAGACTAGCGGCGCCGAATCAGATACGCAGTATTTT. Amino acids: CASSDETSGAESDTQYF. Full variable domain (missing parts from reference TRBV2 and TRBJ2-3): EPEVTQTPSHQVTQMGQEVILRCVPISNHLYFYWYRQILGQKVEFLVSFYNNEISEKSEIFDDQFSVERPDGSNFTLKIRSTKLEDSAMYFCASSDETSGAESDTQYFGPGTRLTVL.